This T cell receptor beta chain was retrieved from a study of CD8+CD57+ T cells in acquired aplastic anemia. Across the study: The sorted CD4+ and CD8+ cells yielded an average approximately 3.3 ug of DNA. Notes on the study in general: Researchers report that around 30 CD8+ CDR3 sequences appeared in both patients and controls. No significant difference in CD8+ Simpson's diversity was found between patients and controls.

Profiles of TCR beta VDJ and CDR3 were generated from a genomic DNA template. Using its own MiXCR run on the reads, TCRdb lists one record per CDR3 protein. Here the sample spans around 430,000 distinct CDR3 sequences, around 30% being singletons. This clonotype was seen at least ten times. Its antigen remains unidentified. For sequencing, patients were chosen who had shown expansion of CD8+CD57+ cells by flow cytometry. Prior therapy had not been administered to any patient at the time of blood sampling. V gave up 7 bases and J gave up 6 bases, with 21 bases separating them. CDR1 and CDR2 (germline): SEHNR, FQNEAQ (reference sequence). CDR3 length: 15 residues.

The TCR originated in a human donor with aplastic anemia. The sample consisted of sorted CD4+, CD8+, or CD8+CD57+ T cells (not recorded which) from PBMCs. V gene TRBV7-9 combines with J gene TRBJ1-2; D might be TRBD1 (6 bases). The CDR3 coding sequence is TGTGCCAGCACTGGGAGGGGGACGTTTGTGGATGGCTACACCTTC. Protein: CASTGRGTFVDGYTF.